These 9 T cell receptor beta chains were sequenced from one sample in a study of cytomegalovirus exposure and HLA in healthy donors. PCR was performed using 60 Vbeta and 13 Jbeta primers. Profiling relied on immunoSEQ multiplex PCR, and the TCRdb table lists in-frame clones only, not all of them. The table includes about 180,000 clones, about 82% detected once. Sequenced sample: PBMCs. Receptors originate from a man in his late teens or twenties in good health and CMV-seronegative.

V is TRBV28 and J is TRBJ1-6, with 8 positions matching TRBD1. V shed 10 bases and J 2 bases; nucleotides not matched to a gene: 7. CDR1 and CDR2 from the germline V gene are MDHEN and SYDVKM. CDR3 size: 15 residues. The CDR3 region is CATLTTGAYNSPLHF. Written as DNA, the CDR3 is TGTGCCACTCTTACGACAGGGGCCTATAATTCACCCCTCCACTTT.

This CDR3 reads CASSSGTGEGYTF. CDR3 nucleotide sequence: TGCGCCAGCAGCAGTGGGACAGGGGAAGGCTACACCTTC. The chain links TRBV5-1 to TRBJ1-2; 10 bases are a match to TRBD1. The CDR3 consists of 13 residues. V trimming: 4 bases; J trimming: 8 bases; junction bases outside the gene matches: 5. Germline V gives CDR1 SGHRS, CDR2 YFSETQ.

The genes are TRBV7-9 and TRBJ1-1, with D possibly matching TRBD1 (5 bases). The V gene lost 7 bases and the J gene lost 4 bases, with 13 bases spanning the gap. The CDR3 has 13 amino acids. CDR1 SEHNR and CDR2 FQNEAQ come from the germline V gene (reference sequence). The CDR3 protein is CASIKVQGTEAFF. The CDR3 DNA reads as TGTGCCAGCATCAAAGTTCAGGGCACTGAAGCTTTCTTT.

V and J are TRBV9 and TRBJ2-5, with D possibly being TRBD2 (6 bases). Germline CDR1 reads SGDLS; CDR2 reads YYNGEE. With 0 bases removed from V and 5 bases from J, the gap between germline ends came to 14 bases. The CDR3 length is 15 residues. The CDR3 region has the DNA TGTGCCAGCAGCGTAGACGTCGGGGGTGGGGAGACCCAGTACTTC. Translated: CASSVDVGGGETQYF.

The chain is built from TRBV5-8 and TRBJ2-1, with 8 bases that match TRBD2. V lost 0 bases to trimming and J lost 4 bases; unmatched junction nucleotides: 6. Looked up from germline, CDR1 is SGHTS and CDR2 is YDEGEE. The CDR3 consists of 16 residues. The CDR3 loop reads CASSLVRLALYNEQFF. The CDR3, as DNA: TGTGCCAGCAGCTTGGTAAGACTAGCGTTATACAATGAGCAGTTCTTC.

The chain recombines TRBV7-2 with TRBJ2-7; weak D call: TRBD2 (6 bases). Germline V gene data show CDR1 as SGHTA and CDR2 as FQGNSA. The V end lost 6 bases, the J end lost 0 bases, and 18 bases lay between the germline ends. The CDR3 extends over 16 amino acids. This chain's CDR3 is CASSPWASESSYEQYF. In nucleotides, the CDR3 is TGTGCCAGCAGTCCCTGGGCTAGCGAGAGCTCCTACGAGCAGTACTTC.

The V gene is TRBV10-3, the J gene TRBJ1-5; no definite D call. With 10 bases removed from V and 5 bases from J, the gap between germline ends came to 9 bases. Germline V gene sequence: CDR1 ENHRY, CDR2 SYGVKD. There are 11 residues in the CDR3. The CDR3 DNA sequence: TGTGCCACCCGGGAGGATCAGCCCCAGCATTTT. Translation gives CATREDQPQHF.

The rearrangement joins TRBV9 to TRBJ1-5; the match to TRBD1 covers 7 bases. With V trimmed by 3 bases and J by 0 bases, 3 bases remained unmatched. Per germline, CDR1 SGDLS and CDR2 YYNGEE. This CDR3 is 15 amino acids long. The CDR3, as DNA: TGTGCCAGCAGCGAACAGGGGATTAGCAATCAGCCCCAGCATTTT. This gives the protein CASSEQGISNQPQHF. Full variable domain (rest looked up from reference TRBV9 and TRBJ1-5): DSGVTQTPKHLITATGQRVTLRCSPRSGDLSVYWYQQSLDQGLQFLIQYYNGEERAKGNILERFSAQQFPDLHSELNLSSLELGDSALYFCASSEQGISNQPQHFGDGTRLSIL.

The chain recombines TRBV7-2 with TRBJ2-1; 9 bases map to TRBD2. Germline V gene sequence: CDR1 SGHTA, CDR2 FQGNSA. The junction had 5 bases not matched to a gene; V was cut back by 2 bases and J by 6 bases. This CDR3 comprises 15 residues. The CDR3 DNA sequence: TGTGCCAGCAGCTTAAGCGGACTAGCGAGCAATGAGCAGTTCTTC. It is translated as CASSLSGLASNEQFF.